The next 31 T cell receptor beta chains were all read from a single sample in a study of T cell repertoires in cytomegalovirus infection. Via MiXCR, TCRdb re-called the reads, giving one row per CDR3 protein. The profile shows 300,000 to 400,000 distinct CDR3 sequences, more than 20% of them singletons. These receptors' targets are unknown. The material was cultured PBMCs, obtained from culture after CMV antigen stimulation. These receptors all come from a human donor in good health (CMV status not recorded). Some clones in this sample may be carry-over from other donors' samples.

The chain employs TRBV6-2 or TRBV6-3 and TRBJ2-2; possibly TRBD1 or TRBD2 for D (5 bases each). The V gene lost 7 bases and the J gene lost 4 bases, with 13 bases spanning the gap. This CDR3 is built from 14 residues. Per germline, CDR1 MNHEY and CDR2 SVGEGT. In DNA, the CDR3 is TGTGCCAGCAAACCGGGACCCGGCACCGGGGAGCTGTTTTTT. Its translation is CASKPGPGTGELFF.

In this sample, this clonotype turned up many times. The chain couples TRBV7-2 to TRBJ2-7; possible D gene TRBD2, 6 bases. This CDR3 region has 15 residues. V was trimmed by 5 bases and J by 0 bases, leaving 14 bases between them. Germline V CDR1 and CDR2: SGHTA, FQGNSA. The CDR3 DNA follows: TGTGCCAGCAGCCCGATAGCGGCTATCTCCTACGAGCAGTACTTC. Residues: CASSPIAAISYEQYF. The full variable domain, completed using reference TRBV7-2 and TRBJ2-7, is GAGVSQSPSNKVTEKGKDVELRCDPISGHTALYWYRQSLGQGLEFLIYFQGNSAPDKSGLPSDRFSAERTGGSVSTLTIQRTQQEDSAVYLCASSPIAAISYEQYFGPGTRLTVT.

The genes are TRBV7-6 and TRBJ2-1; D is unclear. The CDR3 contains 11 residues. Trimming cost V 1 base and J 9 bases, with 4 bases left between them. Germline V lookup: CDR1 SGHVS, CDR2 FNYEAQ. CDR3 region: CASSLGIEQFF. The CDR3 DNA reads TGTGCCAGCAGCTTAGGGATTGAGCAGTTCTTC.

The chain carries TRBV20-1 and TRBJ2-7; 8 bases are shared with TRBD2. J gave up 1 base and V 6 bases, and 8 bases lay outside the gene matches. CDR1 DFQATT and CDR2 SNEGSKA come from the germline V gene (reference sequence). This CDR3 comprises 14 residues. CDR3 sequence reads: CSALIGGGSYEQYF. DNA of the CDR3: TGCAGTGCCCTAATCGGGGGGGGGTCCTACGAGCAGTACTTC.

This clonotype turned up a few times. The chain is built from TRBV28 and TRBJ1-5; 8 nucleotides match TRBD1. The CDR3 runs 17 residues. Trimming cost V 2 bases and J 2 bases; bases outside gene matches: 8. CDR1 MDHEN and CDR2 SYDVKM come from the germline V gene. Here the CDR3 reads CASSLVRQGAGNQPQHF. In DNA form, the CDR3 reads TGTGCCAGCAGTTTAGTGCGGCAGGGGGCTGGCAATCAGCCCCAGCATTTT.

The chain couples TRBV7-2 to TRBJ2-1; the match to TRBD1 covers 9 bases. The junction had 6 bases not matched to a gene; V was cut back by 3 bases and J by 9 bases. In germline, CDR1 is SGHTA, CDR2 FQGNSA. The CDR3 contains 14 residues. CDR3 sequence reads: CASSFDRGVGEQFF. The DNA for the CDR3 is TGTGCCAGCAGCTTCGACAGGGGGGTCGGTGAGCAGTTCTTC.

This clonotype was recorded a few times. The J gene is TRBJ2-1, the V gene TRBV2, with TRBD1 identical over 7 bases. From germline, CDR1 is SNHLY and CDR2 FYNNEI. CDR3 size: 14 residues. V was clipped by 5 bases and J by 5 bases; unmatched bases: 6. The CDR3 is CASSNRGRNNEQFF. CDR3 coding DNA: TGTGCCAGCAGTAACAGGGGCCGGAACAATGAGCAGTTCTTC.

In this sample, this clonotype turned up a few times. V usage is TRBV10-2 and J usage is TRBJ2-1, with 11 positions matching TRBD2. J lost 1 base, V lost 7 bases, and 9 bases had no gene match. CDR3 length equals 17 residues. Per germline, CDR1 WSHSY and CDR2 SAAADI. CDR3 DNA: TGCGCCAGCACGTGGCTAGCGGGAGGTGTTTCCTACAATGAGCAGTTCTTC. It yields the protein CASTWLAGGVSYNEQFF.

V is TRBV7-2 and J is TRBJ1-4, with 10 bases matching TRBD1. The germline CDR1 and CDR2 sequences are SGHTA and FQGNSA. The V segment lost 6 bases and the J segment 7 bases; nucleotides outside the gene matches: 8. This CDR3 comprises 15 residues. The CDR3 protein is CASRLWTGGGEKLFF. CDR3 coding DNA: TGTGCCAGCAGACTATGGACAGGGGGGGGTGAAAAACTGTTTTTT.

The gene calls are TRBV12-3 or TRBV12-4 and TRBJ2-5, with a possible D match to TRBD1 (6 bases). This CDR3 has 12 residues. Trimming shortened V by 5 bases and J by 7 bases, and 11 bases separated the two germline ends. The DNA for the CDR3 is TGTGCCAGCAGTGCGGTAGGGGGGACCCAGTACTTC. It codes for CASSAVGGTQYF.

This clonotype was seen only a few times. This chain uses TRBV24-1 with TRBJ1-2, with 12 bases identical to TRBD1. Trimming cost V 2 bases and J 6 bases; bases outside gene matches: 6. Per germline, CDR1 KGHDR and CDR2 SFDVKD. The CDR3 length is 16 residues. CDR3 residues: CATSDSPGQGADGYTF. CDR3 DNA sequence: TGTGCCACCAGTGATTCGCCGGGACAGGGGGCAGATGGCTACACCTTC.

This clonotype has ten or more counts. CDR3 in amino acids: CASRSGSLEQYF. DNA for the CDR3: TGTGCCAGCAGGTCAGGTTCACTCGAGCAGTACTTC. The chain joins TRBV28 to TRBJ2-7; D ambiguous. The germline V gene has CDR1 MDHEN and CDR2 SYDVKM. Trimming shortened V by 6 bases and J by 6 bases, and 12 bases separated the two germline ends. The CDR3 is 12 amino acids.

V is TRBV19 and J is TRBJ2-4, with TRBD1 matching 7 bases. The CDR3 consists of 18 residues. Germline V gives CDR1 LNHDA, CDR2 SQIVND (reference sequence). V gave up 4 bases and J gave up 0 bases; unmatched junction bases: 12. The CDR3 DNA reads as TGTGCCAGTAGTAAGGGGGCCGGAGGAGGATTAGCCAAAAACATTCAGTACTTC. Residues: CASSKGAGGGLAKNIQYF.

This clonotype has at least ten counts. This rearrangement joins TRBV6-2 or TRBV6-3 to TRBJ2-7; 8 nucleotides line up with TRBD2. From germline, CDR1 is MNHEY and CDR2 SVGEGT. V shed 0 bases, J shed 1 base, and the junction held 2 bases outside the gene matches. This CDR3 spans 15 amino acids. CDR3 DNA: TGTGCCAGCAGTTACTCGGCTAGCGGGTCCTACGAGCAGTACGTC. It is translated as CASSYSASGSYEQYV.

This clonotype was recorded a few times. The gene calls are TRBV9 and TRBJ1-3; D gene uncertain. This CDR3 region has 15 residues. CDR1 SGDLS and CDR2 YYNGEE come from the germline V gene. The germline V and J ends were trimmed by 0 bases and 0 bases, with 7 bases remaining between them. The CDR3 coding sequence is TGTGCCAGCAGCGTAGACTGGGACTCTGGAAACACCATATATTTT. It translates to CASSVDWDSGNTIYF.

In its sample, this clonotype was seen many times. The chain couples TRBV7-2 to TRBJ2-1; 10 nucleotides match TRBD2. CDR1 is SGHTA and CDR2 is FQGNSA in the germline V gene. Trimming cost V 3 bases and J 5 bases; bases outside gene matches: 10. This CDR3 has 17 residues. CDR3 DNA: TGTGCCAGCAGCTTGGCTAGCGGGAGTTTTTCCCACAATGAGCAGTTCTTC. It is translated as CASSLASGSFSHNEQFF.

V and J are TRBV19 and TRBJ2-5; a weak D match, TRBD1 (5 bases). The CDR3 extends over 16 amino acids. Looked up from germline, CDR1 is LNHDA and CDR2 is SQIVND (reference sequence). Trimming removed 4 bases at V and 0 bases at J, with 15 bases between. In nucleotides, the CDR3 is TGTGCCAGTAGTAGGGGCCCCAGCTACAACCAAGAGACCCAGTACTTC. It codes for CASSRGPSYNQETQYF. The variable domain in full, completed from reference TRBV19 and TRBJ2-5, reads DGGITQSPKYLFRKEGQNVTLSCEQNLNHDAMYWYRQDPGQGLRLIYYSQIVNDFQKGDIAEGYSVSREKKESFPLTVTSAQKNPTAFYLCASSRGPSYNQETQYFGPGTRLLVL.

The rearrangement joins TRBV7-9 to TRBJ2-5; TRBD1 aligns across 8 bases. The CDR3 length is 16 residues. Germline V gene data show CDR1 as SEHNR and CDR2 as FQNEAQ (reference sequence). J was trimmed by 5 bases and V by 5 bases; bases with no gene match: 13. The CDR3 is CASSKVGQGGVETQYF. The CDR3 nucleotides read TGTGCCAGCAGCAAGGTCGGACAGGGAGGTGTCGAGACCCAGTACTTC.

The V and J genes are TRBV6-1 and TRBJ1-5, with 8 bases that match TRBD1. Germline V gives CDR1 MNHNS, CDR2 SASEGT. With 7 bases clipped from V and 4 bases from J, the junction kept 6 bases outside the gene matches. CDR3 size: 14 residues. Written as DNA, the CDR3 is TGTGCCAGCAACAGGGGACAGGAGAATCAGCCCCAGCATTTT. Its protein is CASNRGQENQPQHF.

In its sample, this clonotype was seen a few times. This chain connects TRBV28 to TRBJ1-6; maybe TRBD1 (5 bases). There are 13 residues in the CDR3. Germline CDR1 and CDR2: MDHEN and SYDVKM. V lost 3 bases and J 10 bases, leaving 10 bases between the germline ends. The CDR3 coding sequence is TGTGCCAGCAGTTTTCGGGGGTTGTCACCCCTCCACTTT. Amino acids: CASSFRGLSPLHF.

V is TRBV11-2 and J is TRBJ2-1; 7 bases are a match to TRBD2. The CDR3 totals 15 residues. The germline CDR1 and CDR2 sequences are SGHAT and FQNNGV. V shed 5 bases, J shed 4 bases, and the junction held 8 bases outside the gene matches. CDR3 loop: CASSPGEGGYNEQFF. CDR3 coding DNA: TGTGCCAGCAGCCCCGGGGAGGGCGGGTACAATGAGCAGTTCTTC. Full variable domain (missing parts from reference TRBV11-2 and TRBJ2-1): EAGVAQSPRYKIIEKRQSVAFWCNPISGHATLYWYQQILGQGPKLLIQFQNNGVVDDSQLPKDRFSAERLKGVDSTLKIQPAKLEDSAVYLCASSPGEGGYNEQFFGPGTRLTVL.

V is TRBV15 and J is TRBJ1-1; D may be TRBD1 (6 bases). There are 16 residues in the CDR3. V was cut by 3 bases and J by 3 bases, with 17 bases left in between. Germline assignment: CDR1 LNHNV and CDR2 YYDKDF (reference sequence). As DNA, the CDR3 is TGTGCCACCAGCAGGGGCATCAGGGGCAAATACACTGAAGCTTTCTTT. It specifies CATSRGIRGKYTEAFF.

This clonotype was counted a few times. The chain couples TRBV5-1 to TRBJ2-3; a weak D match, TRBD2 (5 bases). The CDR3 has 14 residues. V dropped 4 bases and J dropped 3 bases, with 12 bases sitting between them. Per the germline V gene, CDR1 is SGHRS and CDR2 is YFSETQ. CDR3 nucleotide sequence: TGCGCCAGCAGCCTACAACCGGGGACAGATACGCAGTATTTT. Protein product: CASSLQPGTDTQYF.

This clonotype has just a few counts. The CDR3 DNA reads as TGTGCCACCAGTGACCTCGGGACTTCTAACACCGGGGAGCTGTTTTTT. It translates to CATSDLGTSNTGELFF. The rearrangement joins TRBV24-1 to TRBJ2-2, with TRBD2 as a possible D gene (6 bases). The CDR3 runs 16 residues. Trimming removed 4 bases from V and 2 bases from J, with 13 bases in between. CDR1 is KGHDR and CDR2 is SFDVKD in the germline V gene.

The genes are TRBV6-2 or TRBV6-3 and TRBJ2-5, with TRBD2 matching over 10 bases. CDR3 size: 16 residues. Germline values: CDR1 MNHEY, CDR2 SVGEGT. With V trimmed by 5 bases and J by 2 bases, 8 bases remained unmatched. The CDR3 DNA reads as TGTGCCAGCAGTCCGCTAGCGGGAGTCGGACAAGAGACCCAGTACTTC. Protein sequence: CASSPLAGVGQETQYF.

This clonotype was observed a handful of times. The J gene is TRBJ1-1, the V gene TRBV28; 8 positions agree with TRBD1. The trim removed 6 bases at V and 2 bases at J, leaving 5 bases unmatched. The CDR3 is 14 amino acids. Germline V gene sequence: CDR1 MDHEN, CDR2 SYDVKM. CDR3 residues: CASRTGGGNTEAFF. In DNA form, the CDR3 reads TGTGCCAGCAGAACAGGGGGGGGAAACACTGAAGCTTTCTTT.

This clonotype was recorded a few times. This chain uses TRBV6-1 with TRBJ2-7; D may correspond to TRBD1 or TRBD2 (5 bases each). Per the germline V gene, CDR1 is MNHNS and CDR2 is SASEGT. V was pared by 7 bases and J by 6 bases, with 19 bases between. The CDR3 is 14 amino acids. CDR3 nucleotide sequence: TGTGCCAGCACCCGACTACAGGTGGAGTTCGAGCAGTACTTC. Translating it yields CASTRLQVEFEQYF.

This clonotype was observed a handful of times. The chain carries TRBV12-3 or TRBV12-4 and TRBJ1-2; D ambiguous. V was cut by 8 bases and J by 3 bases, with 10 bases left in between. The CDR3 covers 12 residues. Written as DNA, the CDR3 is TGTGCCAGCTCGGTGGACGACTATGGCTACACCTTC. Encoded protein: CASSVDDYGYTF.

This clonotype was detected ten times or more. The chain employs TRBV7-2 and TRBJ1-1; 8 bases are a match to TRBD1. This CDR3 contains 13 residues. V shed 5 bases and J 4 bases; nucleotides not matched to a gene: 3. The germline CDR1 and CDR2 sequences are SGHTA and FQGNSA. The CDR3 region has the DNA TGTGCCAGCAGCCTCGACAGGGGCACTGAAGCTTTCTTT. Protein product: CASSLDRGTEAFF.

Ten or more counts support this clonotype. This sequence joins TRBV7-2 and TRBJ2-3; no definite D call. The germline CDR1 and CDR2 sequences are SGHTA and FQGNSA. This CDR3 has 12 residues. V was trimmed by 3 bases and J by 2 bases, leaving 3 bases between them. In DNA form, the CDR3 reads TGTGCCAGCAGCTTGATCACAGATACGCAGTATTTT. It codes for CASSLITDTQYF.

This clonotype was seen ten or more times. CDR3 DNA: TGCAGTGCTAGAGATCGGGACAGTCATCAGCCCCAGCATTTT. Its protein is CSARDRDSHQPQHF. This rearrangement joins TRBV20-1 to TRBJ1-5; 7 bases align to TRBD1. Germline V gene lookup returns CDR1 DFQATT and CDR2 SNEGSKA (reference sequence). J was trimmed by 5 bases and V by 0 bases; bases with no gene match: 4. The CDR3 has 14 residues.